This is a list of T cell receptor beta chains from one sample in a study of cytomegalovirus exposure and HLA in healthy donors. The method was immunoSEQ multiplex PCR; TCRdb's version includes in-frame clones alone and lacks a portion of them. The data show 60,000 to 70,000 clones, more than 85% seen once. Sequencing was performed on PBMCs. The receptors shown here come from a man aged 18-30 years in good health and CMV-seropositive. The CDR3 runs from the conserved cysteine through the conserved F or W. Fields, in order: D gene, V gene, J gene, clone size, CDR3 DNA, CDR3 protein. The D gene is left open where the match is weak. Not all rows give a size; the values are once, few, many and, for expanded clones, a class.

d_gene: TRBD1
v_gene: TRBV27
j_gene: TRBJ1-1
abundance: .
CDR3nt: TGTGCCAGCAGTTTACGACAGGGGGGGAACACTGAAGCTTTCTTT
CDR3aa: CASSLRQGGNTEAFF

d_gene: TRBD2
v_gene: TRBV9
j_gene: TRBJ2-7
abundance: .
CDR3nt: TGTGCCAGCAGCGGGACTAGCGGGAGGGCCGGGGAGCAGTACTTC
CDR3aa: CASSGTSGRAGEQYF

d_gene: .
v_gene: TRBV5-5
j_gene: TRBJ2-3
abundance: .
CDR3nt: TGTGCCAGCAGCTTGTCTGCCAGCAGGCTCGGTACGCAGTATTTT
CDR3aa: CASSLSASRLGTQYF

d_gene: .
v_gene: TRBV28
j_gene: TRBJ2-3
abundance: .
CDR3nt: TGTGCCAGCAGTCCTCGGACTGCCTTACTCACAGATACGCAGTATTTT
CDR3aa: CASSPRTALLTDTQYF

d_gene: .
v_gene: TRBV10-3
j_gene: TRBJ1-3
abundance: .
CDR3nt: TGTGCCATCAGTGAGTCCTCAGGGGAATGGCGCGGAAACACCATATATTTT
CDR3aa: CAISESSGEWRGNTIYF

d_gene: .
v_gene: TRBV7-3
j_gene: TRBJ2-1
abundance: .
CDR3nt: TGTGCCAGCAGCTTTAATTTGGGAGACGGGGAGCAGTTCTTC
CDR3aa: CASSFNLGDGEQFF

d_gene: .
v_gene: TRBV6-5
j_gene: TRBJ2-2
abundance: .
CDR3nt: TGTGCCAGCAGTTACGGGGGCTCGAACACCGGGGAGCTGTTTTTT
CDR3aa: CASSYGGSNTGELFF

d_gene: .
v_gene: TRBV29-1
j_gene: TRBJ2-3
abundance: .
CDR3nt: TGCAGCGCCTATGACAGGAGCACAGATACGCAGTATTTT
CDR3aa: CSAYDRSTDTQYF

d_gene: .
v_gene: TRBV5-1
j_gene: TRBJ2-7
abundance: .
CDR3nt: TGCGCCAGCAGCTTAAGGGGCGAGCAGTACTTC
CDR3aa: CASSLRGEQYF

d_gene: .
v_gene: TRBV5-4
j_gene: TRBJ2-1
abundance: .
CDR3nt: TGTGCCAGCGCTACCCCAGGGGGGGGACCGGGACTAGTGGGGAATGAGCAGTTCTTC
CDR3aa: CASATPGGGPGLVGNEQFF

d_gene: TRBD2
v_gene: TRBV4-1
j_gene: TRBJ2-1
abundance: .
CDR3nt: TGCGCCAGCAGCCAAGATCGAGGCGTAGGACTAGTCAAGAAGCAGTTCTTC
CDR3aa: CASSQDRGVGLVKKQFF

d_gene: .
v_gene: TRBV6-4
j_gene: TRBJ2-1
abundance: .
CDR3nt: TGTGCCAGCAGTGACTCGAGCGGGTCAACCAATGAGCAGTTCTTC
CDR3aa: CASSDSSGSTNEQFF

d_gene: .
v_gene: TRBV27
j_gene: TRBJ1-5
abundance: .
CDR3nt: TGTGCCAGCAGTTTATGGGCTGGGAGGAAGCCCCAGCATTTT
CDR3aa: CASSLWAGRKPQHF

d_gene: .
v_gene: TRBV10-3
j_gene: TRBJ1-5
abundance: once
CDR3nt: TGTGCCATCAGTGAAGGGGATAGCAATCAGCCCCAGCATTTT
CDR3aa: CAISEGDSNQPQHF

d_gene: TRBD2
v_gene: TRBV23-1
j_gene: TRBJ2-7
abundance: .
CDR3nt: TGCGCCAGCAGTCAGCTAGCGGGAGGGTCCTACGAGCAGTACTTC
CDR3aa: CASSQLAGGSYEQYF

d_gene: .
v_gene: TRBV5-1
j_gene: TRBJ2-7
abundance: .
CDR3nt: TGCGCCAGCACCCCGGAGGGGGGGTTTGCTTACGAGCAGTACTTC
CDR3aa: CASTPEGGFAYEQYF

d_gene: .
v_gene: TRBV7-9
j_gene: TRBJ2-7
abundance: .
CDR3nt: TGTGCCAGCAGCCCCGGGTTAAACGAGCAGTACTTC
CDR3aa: CASSPGLNEQYF

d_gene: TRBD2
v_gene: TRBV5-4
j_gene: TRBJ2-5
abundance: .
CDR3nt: TGTGCCAGCAGCCTCGGGGCGGGAGGCGGGGGGGCCCAGTACTTC
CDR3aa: CASSLGAGGGGAQYF

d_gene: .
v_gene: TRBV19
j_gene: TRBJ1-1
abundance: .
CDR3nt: TGTGCCAGTAGTAGCCGAACCCAGGATACTGAAGCTTTCTTT
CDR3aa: CASSSRTQDTEAFF

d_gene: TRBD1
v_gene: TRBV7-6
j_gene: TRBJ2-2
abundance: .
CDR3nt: TGTGCCAGCAGCTTAGAGGGCAGGGGGTCCGGGGAGCTGTTTTTT
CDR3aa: CASSLEGRGSGELFF

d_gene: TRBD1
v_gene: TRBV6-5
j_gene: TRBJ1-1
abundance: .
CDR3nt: TGTGCCAGCAGTTACCATACAGGGGCGACTGAAGCTTTCTTT
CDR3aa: CASSYHTGATEAFF

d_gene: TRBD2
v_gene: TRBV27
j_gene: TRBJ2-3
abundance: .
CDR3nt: TGTGCCAGCAGTCCCCACTGGGGCGGGAGTCGAGATACGCAGTATTTT
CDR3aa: CASSPHWGGSRDTQYF

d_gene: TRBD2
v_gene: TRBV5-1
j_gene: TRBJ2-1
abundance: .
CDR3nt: TGCGCCAGCAGTCTAGCGGGTGTGAATAATGAGCAGTTCTTC
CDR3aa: CASSLAGVNNEQFF

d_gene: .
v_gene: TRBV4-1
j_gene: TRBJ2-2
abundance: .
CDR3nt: TGCGCCAGCAGCCGGGTGGGAGACACCGGGGAGCTGTTTTTT
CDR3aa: CASSRVGDTGELFF

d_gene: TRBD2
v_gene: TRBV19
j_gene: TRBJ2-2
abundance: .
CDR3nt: TGTGCCAGTAAACTACTAGCGGGAGGTAATACCGGGGAGCTGTTTTTT
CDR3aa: CASKLLAGGNTGELFF

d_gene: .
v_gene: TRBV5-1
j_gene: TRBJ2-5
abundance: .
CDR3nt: TGCGCCAGCAGCAATTTCAGGGAATCACCCGCCCAAGAGACCCAGTACTTC
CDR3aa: CASSNFRESPAQETQYF

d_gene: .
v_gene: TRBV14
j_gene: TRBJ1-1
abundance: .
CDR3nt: TGTGCCAGCAGCCAAGAAAACCCGGTGAACACTGAAGCTTTCTTT
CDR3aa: CASSQENPVNTEAFF

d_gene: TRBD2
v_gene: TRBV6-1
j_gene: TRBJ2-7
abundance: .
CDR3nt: TGTGCCAGCACGACGGCGGGAGGGCGCTACGAGCAGTACTTC
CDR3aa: CASTTAGGRYEQYF

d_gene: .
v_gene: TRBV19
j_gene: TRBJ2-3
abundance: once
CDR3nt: TGTGCCAGTAACCCCCGCCGGACATCCCGTAGCACAGATACGCAGTATTTT
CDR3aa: CASNPRRTSRSTDTQYF

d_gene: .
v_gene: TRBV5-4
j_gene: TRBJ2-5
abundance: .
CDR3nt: TGTGCCAGCAGCTTGGGAGACAGCCAAGAGACCCAGTACTTC
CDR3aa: CASSLGDSQETQYF

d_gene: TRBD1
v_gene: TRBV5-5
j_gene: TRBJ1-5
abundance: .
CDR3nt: TGTGCCAGCAGCTTGGGGGACAGTTATAGCAATCAGCCCCAGCATTTT
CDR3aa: CASSLGDSYSNQPQHF

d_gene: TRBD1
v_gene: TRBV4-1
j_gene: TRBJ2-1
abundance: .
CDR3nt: TGCGCCAGCAGCCTGACAGACAGGGAGTTGGCCCGCGAGCAGTTCTTC
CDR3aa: CASSLTDRELAREQFF

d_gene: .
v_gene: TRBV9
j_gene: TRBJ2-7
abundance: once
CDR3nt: TGTGCCAGCAGCCGTAGTCCTAGAAGCGAGCAGTACTTC
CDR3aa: CASSRSPRSEQYF

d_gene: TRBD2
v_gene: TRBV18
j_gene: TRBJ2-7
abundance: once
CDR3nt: TGTGCCAGCTCGGAAAGGACTAGCGGGAGTGTTAGGTACGAGCAGTACTTC
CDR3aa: CASSERTSGSVRYEQYF

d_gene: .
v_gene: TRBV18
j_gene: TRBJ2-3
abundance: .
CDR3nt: TGTGCCAGCTCACTCGGCACAGATACGCAGTATTTT
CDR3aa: CASSLGTDTQYF

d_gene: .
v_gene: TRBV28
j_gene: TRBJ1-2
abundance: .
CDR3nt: TGTGCCAGCAGTTTCCGAGACTATGGCTACACCTTC
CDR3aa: CASSFRDYGYTF

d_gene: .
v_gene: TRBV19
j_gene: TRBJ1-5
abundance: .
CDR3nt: TGTGCCAGTAGTATTGCGGGGGGGAGGGATCCCCAGCATTTT
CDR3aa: CASSIAGGRDPQHF

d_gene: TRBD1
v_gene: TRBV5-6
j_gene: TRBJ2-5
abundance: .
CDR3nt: TGTGCCACCGCCGGGACAGGGGAACTGACCCAGTACTTC
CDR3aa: CATAGTGELTQYF

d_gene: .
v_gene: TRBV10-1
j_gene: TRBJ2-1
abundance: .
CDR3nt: TGCGCCACCCCCGCGCCAGGTCCTTTGCGTATCGGTGAGCAGTTCTTC
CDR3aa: CATPAPGPLRIGEQFF

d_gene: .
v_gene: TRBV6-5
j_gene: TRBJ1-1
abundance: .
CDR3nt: TGTGCCAGCAGTTACGGACAGTCTGCTTTCTTT
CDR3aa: CASSYGQSAFF

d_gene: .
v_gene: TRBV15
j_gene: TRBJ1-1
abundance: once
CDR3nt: TGTGCCACCAGCAGAGATAGGGGGACAGCTTTCTTT
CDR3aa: CATSRDRGTAFF

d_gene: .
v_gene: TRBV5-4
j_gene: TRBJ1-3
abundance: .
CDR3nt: TGTGCCAGCAGCCCACGGAGCTCTGGAAACACCATATATTTT
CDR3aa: CASSPRSSGNTIYF

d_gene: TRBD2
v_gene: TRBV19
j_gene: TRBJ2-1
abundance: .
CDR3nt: TGTGCCAGTAGTCCAGCGGGAGTTGGCTACAATGAGCAGTTCTTC
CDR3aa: CASSPAGVGYNEQFF

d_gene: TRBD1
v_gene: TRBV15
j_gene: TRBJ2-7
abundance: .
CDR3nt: TGTGCCACCAGCCTACATCATGTAGGCCAGGGGGCCACCTACGAGCAGTACTTC
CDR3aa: CATSLHHVGQGATYEQYF

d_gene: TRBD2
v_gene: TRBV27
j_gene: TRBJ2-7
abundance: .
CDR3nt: TGTGCCAGCAGTTTACCTGGACTAGTCCACGAGCAGTACTTC
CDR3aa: CASSLPGLVHEQYF

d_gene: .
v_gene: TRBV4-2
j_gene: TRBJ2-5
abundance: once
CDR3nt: TGTGCCAGCAGCCCCAGGGGTGACCGGGAGACCCAGTACTTC
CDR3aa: CASSPRGDRETQYF

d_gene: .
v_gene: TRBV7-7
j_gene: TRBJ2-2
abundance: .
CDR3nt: TGTGCTATGTTAGCCGGCACCGGGGAGCTGTTTTTT
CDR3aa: CAMLAGTGELFF

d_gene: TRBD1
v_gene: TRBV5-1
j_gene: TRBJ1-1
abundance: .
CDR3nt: TGCGCCAGCAGCCGGGACAGGGCTGTCACTGAAGCTTTCTTT
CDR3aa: CASSRDRAVTEAFF

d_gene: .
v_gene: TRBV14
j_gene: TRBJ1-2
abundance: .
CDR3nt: TGTGCCAGCAGCCCCCGACAGGATGGCTACACCTTC
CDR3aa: CASSPRQDGYTF

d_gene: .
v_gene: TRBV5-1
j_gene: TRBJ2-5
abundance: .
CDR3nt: TGCGCCAGCAGCTTTGGACAGCTGGGGGAGACCCAGTACTTC
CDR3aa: CASSFGQLGETQYF

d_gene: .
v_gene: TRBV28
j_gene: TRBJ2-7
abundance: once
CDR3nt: TGTGCCAGCAGAATCAGGGTAAGCTCCTACGAGCAGTACTTC
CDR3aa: CASRIRVSSYEQYF

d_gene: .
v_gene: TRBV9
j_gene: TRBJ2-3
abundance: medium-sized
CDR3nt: TGTGCCAGCAGCGACAACAGGGTAGATACGCAGTATTTT
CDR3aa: CASSDNRVDTQYF

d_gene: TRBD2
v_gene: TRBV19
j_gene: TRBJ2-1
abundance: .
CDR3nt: TGTGCCAGTAGTGGGGCTAGCGGGTATTCCTACAATGAGCAGTTCTTC
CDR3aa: CASSGASGYSYNEQFF

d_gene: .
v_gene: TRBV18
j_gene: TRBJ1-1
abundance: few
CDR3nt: TGTGCCAGCTCGCCGGTGACAATGAACACTGAAGCTTTCTTT
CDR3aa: CASSPVTMNTEAFF

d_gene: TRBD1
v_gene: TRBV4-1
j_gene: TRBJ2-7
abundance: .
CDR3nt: TGCGCCAGCAGCCTGCGACAGGGTCACTACGAGCAGTACTTC
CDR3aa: CASSLRQGHYEQYF

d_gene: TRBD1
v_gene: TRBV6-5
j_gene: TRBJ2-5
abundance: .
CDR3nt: TGTGCCAGCGGGACAGGGGAAAAATACCAAGAGACCCAGTACTTC
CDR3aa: CASGTGEKYQETQYF